Reported below is one TCR beta chain. The antigen is undetermined. The data are from a study of blood T cells in healthy people across ages. Primers used in a second PCR of roughly 7 to 12 cycles were a sample-barcoded 5' primer and a J-beta primer mix. Each cDNA molecule carried a tag from a template-switch adaptor that contained 12 random nucleotides. MiXCR was run by TCRdb on the 5' RACE reads, yielding one entry per CDR3 protein. Counted here are about 1,400,000 distinct CDR3 sequences, around 59% occurring once; the ten biggest clones make up over 5%. Overall study findings and caveats: Samples with more naive T cells showed higher observed beta diversity. PBMCs went unsorted, and a conclusive naive versus antigen-experienced comparison was therefore prevented. Significant beta diversity loss was already apparent by age 40, declining roughly linearly.

The CDR3 sequence is 13 residues long. Sequenced: blood. The V call is TRBV21-1, the J call TRBJ2-7; TRBD1, the D gene given by the table, was not confirmed from the DNA. TRBV21-1 is classified as a pseudogene. The receptor was derived from a man aged 18 to 29 in good health. CDR3 in DNA: TGTGCCAACTACGGGACAGACGATTACGAGCAGTACTTC. Translating it yields CANYGTDDYEQYF.